Reported below is one TCR beta chain. Germline V CDR1 and CDR2: SGHNT, YYREEE (reference sequence). The CDR3 is 15 residues long. Unmatched junction bases numbered 10, after V lost 4 bases and J lost 12 bases. RNA extraction was followed by reverse transcription into cDNA, which acted as the sequencing template. Sequencing used immunoSEQ multiplex PCR; TCRdb keeps in-frame clones, though not all of them. The top ten hold roughly 0.47% of the sample, which has under 250,000 clones, around three fifths seen once. The sample belongs to a study of CD8+ T cells in alopecia areata. This clonotype was obtained from a human donor with alopecia areata. Specimen: CD4+ T cells sorted from blood, collected at week 0. The chain employs TRBV5-4 and TRBJ2-1; 13 positions match TRBD2. CDR3 residues: CASSLYGLAGVVQFF. The CDR3 DNA sequence: TGTGCCAGCAGCCTTTACGGACTAGCGGGAGTGGTGCAGTTCTTC.